Reported below is one T cell receptor beta chain. Compared with germline, one end of the junction differs, possibly owing to a read error. The CDR3 is made up of 15 amino acids. CDR1 and CDR2 from the germline V gene are SGHNT and YENEEA. The table came from immunoSEQ multiplex PCR; TCRdb's copy has only in-frame clones and leaves some out. The repertoire holds 150,000 to 200,000 clones, with 70% to 90% as singletons. This record comes from a study of control samples from healthy donors and cancer patients. The sequence came from a man younger than 35 in good health. Sequencing input: blood. The genes are TRBV11-3 and TRBJ2-3; TRBD1 might be the D (6 bases). The CDR3, as DNA: TGTGCCAGCAGTTTAGGGACAACTAGCACAGATACGCAGTATTTT. Its protein is CASSLGTTSTDTQYF.